The present TCR beta chain was sequenced within a study of technical replicates of blood from a handful of donors. Germline-derived CDR1 and CDR2 are SGDLS and YYNGEE. Trimming left V 1 base short and J 0 bases short, with 8 bases between. The CDR3 is made up of 16 amino acids. The assay was immunoSEQ multiplex PCR, and TCRdb's table has in-frame clones only and misses some. The data show about 68,000 clones, under 98% seen once. Input material: T cells isolated from PBMCs. The receptor was isolated from a human donor in good health. The rearrangement joins TRBV9 to TRBJ2-6, with D maybe TRBD2 (5 bases). CDR3 sequence: CASSVYGNSGANVLTF. The CDR3 DNA is TGTGCCAGCAGCGTATACGGGAACTCTGGGGCCAACGTCCTGACTTTC.